The present entry profiles one T cell receptor (beta chain) with its context. The data originate from a study of T cell changes during pregnancy in multiple sclerosis. CDR3 length: 12 amino acids. Trimming removed 6 bases at V and 6 bases at J, with 11 bases between. The germline V gene encodes CDR1 SGHNT and CDR2 YENEEA. Here immunoSEQ multiplex PCR was the method, and the copy in TCRdb shows in-frame clones only, minus some. The sample carries some 56,000 clones, 92% recorded once. The chain links TRBV11-3 to TRBJ1-1; weak D call: TRBD1 (5 bases). The TCR comes from a female donor in good health, enrolled as a control in a pregnancy study. Here the sequenced sample was peripheral blood, taken in the third trimester of pregnancy. DNA for the CDR3: TGTGCCAGCAGGGAAGGGGCGGCTGAAGCTTTCTTT. Amino acid sequence: CASREGAAEAFF. Using reference TRBV11-3 and TRBJ1-1 for the parts outside the CDR3, the full variable domain is EAGVVQSPRYKIIEKKQPVAFWCNPISGHNTLYWYLQNLGQGPELLIRYENEEAVDDSQLPKDRFSAERLKGVDSTLKIQPAELGDSAVYLCASREGAAEAFFGQGTRLTVV.